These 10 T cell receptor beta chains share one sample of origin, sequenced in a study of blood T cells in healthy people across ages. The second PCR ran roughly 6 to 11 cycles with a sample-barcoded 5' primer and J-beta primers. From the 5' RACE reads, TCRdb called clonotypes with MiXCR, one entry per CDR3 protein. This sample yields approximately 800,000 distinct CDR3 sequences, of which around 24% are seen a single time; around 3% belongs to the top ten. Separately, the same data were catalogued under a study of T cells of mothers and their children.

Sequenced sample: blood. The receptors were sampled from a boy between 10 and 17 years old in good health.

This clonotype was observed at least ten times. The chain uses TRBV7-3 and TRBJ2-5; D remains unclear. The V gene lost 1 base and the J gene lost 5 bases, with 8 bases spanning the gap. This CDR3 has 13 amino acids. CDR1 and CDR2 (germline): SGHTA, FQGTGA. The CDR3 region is CASSLSLEETQYF. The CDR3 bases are TGTGCCAGCAGCTTAAGTTTAGAGGAGACCCAGTACTTC.

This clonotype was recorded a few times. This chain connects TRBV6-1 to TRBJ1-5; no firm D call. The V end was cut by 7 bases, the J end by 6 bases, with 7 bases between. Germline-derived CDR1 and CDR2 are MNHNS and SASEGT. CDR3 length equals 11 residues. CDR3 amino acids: CASKQGQPQHF. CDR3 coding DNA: TGTGCCAGCAAGCAAGGTCAGCCCCAGCATTTT.

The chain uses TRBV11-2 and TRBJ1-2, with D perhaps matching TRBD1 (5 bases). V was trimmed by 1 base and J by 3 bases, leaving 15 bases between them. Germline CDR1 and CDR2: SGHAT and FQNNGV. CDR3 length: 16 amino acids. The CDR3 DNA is TGTGCCAGCAGCTTAGGGGCGCGGGGCGCTCACTATGGCTACACCTTC. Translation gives CASSLGARGAHYGYTF.

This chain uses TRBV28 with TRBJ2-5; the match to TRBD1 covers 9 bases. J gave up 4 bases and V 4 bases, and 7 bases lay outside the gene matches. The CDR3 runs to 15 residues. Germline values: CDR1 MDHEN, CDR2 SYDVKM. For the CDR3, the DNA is TGTGCCAGCAGTTACGGACAGGGGACCCCAGAGACCCAGTACTTC. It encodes CASSYGQGTPETQYF.

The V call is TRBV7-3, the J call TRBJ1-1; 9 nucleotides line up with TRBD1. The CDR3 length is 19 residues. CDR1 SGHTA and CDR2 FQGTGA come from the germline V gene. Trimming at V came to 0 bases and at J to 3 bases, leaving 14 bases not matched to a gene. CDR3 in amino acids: CASSLTAGGTGRGDTEAFF. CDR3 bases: TGTGCCAGCAGCTTAACAGCAGGAGGGACAGGGCGGGGGGACACTGAAGCTTTCTTT.

The CDR3 nucleotides read TGTGCCAGCAGTGCCTTCCAGGGGGCTGGCTACACCTTC. This codes for CASSAFQGAGYTF. The chain employs TRBV12-3 or TRBV12-4 and TRBJ1-2; 8 nucleotides align to TRBD1. The CDR3 totals 13 residues. The V and J ends lost 5 bases and 7 bases, in that order; junction bases with no gene match: 6.

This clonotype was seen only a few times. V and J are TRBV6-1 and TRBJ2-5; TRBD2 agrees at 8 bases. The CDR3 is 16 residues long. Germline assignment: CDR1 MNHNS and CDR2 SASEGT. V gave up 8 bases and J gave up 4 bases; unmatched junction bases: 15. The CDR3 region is CASSKGDSGEGETQYF. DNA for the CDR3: TGTGCCAGCTCAAAAGGGGATAGCGGGGAGGGAGAGACCCAGTACTTC.

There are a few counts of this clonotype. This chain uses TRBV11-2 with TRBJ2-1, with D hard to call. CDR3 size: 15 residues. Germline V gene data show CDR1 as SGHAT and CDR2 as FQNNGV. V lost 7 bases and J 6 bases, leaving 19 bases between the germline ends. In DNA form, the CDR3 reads TGTGCCAGCAACCTAAACCCAGGCTGGTTCAATGAGCAGTTCTTC. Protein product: CASNLNPGWFNEQFF.

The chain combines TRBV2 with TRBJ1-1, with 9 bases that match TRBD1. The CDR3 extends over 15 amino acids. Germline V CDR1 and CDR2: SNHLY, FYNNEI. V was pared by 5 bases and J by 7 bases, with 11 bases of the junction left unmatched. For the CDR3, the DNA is TGTGCCAGCAGTAAACCCGGGACAGGGTTTGATGAAGCTTTCTTT. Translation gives CASSKPGTGFDEAFF.

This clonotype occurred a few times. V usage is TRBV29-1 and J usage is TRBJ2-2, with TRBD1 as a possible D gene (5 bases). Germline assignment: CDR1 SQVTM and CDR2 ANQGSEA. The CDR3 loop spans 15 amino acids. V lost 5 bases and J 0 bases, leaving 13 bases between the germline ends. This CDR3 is CSVSRGQTNTGELFF. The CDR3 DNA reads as TGCAGCGTTTCCCGAGGACAAACGAACACCGGGGAGCTGTTTTTT.